A selection of T cell receptor beta chains follows, all from one sample in a study of blood T cells in healthy people across ages. TCRdb re-called the 5' RACE reads through MiXCR, storing one row per CDR3 protein. Here the sample spans some 930,000 distinct CDR3 sequences, around 29% being singletons. In addition, the sample was reused for a study of T cells of mothers and their children.

Sequencing was done on a sample of blood. These receptors came from a woman between 40 and 55 years old in good health. Each CDR3 is given with its conserved first and last residue. D genes are given only for firm matches. The size field is filled for only some rows; it gives once, few, many or a size class.

D gene,V gene,clone size,J gene,CDR3 protein
TRBD1,TRBV20-1,many,TRBJ2-5,CSASRTGQETQYF
.,TRBV6-6,once,TRBJ1-5,CASSYVAGWSNQPQHF
TRBD2,TRBV5-1,many,TRBJ2-7,CASSLGSGGTYEQYF
TRBD1,TRBV5-4,.,TRBJ1-2,CASSIGQGPVTYGYTF
.,TRBV7-9,few,TRBJ1-2,CASSLSEWNYGYTF
TRBD1,TRBV5-1,.,TRBJ2-5,CASSTETGSQETQYF
.,TRBV7-3,few,TRBJ1-6,CASSSHKDSPLHF
.,TRBV5-1,many,TRBJ2-5,CASSLALTRRGETQYF
.,TRBV15,few,TRBJ1-2,CATSRDQGQATNYGYTF
TRBD2,TRBV5-1,few,TRBJ2-1,CASSLATSSNERFF
TRBD2,TRBV7-2,.,TRBJ2-7,CASSYGLAFSYEQYF
TRBD1,TRBV5-1,.,TRBJ1-6,CASSLGDRFGSPLHF
.,TRBV7-8,few,TRBJ2-1,CASSLYLGATNEQFF
TRBD2,TRBV4-3,.,TRBJ2-3,CASSQGTSSVVGTQYF